This T cell receptor beta chain was sequenced in a study of blood T cell repertoires in COVID-19. Overall study: COVID-19 samples from acute and convalescent phases originated in the United States, Italy and Spain. T cells, B-cell-depleted T cells, or PBMCs supplied cDNA or gDNA.

As originally analysed: The assay estimated nucleated cells by amplifying reference gene primers. Assay used: immunoSEQ multiplex PCR; TCRdb lists only in-frame clones, some missing. The V and J calls and clone size come from that table; D and trimming were worked out from the DNA. The sample has a few hundred thousand clones, 80% to 90% seen once. The germline CDR1 and CDR2 sequences are SGHVS and FQNEAQ. This CDR3 spans 14 amino acids. Trimming left V 0 bases short and J 4 bases short, with 9 bases between. This clonotype originated in a woman in her 70s with acute or convalescent COVID-19. Material: peripheral blood. This chain connects TRBV7-8 to TRBJ1-1; D is unresolved. The CDR3 DNA follows: TGTGCCAGCAGCTTAGCTAAACGGGGCACTGAAGCTTTCTTT. Protein sequence: CASSLAKRGTEAFF.